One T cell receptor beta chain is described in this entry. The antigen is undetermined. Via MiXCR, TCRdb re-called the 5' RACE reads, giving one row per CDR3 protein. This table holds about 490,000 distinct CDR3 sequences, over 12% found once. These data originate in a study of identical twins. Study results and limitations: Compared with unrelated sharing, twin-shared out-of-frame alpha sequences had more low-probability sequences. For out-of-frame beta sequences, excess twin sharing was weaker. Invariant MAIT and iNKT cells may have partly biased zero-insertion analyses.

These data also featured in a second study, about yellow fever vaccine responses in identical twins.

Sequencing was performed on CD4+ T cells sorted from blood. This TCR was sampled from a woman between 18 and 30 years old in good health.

The CDR3 nucleotides are TGTGCCAGCAGGCTTGAAGAGGGAGCCCCGAACACCGGGGAGCTGTTTTTT. Translated, it gives CASRLEEGAPNTGELFF. The rearrangement joins TRBV12-3 or TRBV12-4 to TRBJ2-2, with D possibly TRBD2 on 5 matching bases. The V gene lost 6 bases and the J gene lost 0 bases, with 17 bases spanning the gap. The CDR3 totals 17 residues.